These T cell receptor beta chains were read from a single sample in a study of T cells after yellow fever vaccination. One entry per CDR3 protein, called by TCRdb with MiXCR from the 5' RACE reads. The sample has 340,000 or so distinct CDR3 sequences; approximately 12% are singletons. The specimen comprised CD4+ T cells sorted from PBMCs, sampled 15 days after the yellow fever booster vaccination. Every receptor here comes from a young man who received the YFV17D yellow fever vaccine. Both conserved end residues are part of each CDR3. The order of the fields is D gene, clone size, J gene, V gene, CDR3 DNA, CDR3 protein. A D gene is named only where the DNA matches it firmly. Only some rows state a clone size, as once, few, many or a class for expanded clones.

d_call: TRBD2
clone_size: -
j_call: TRBJ2-3
v_call: TRBV5-1
cdr3_nt: TGCGCCAGCGGCTCGACTAGCGAGCCAGATACGCAGTATTTT
cdr3_aa: CASGSTSEPDTQYF

d_call: -
clone_size: -
j_call: TRBJ2-2
v_call: TRBV7-2
cdr3_nt: TGTGCCAGCAGACCCCCCCCCGGTGGCACCGGGGAGCTGTTTTTT
cdr3_aa: CASRPPPGGTGELFF

d_call: -
clone_size: -
j_call: TRBJ1-1
v_call: TRBV2
cdr3_nt: TGTGCCAGCAGTGAATTACGGGACACTGAAGCTTTCTTT
cdr3_aa: CASSELRDTEAFF

d_call: TRBD2
clone_size: -
j_call: TRBJ2-7
v_call: TRBV5-6
cdr3_nt: TGTGCCAGCAGCCGGGCGGGGGTAGTTTCCTACGAGCAGTACTTC
cdr3_aa: CASSRAGVVSYEQYF

d_call: -
clone_size: few
j_call: TRBJ1-6
v_call: TRBV7-6
cdr3_nt: TGTGCCAGCAGCTTAGACGACGATTATAATTCACCCCTCCACTTT
cdr3_aa: CASSLDDDYNSPLHF

d_call: -
clone_size: few
j_call: TRBJ2-3
v_call: TRBV7-2
cdr3_nt: TGTGCCAGCAGCTTAGATCGGAAAGATACGCAGTATTTT
cdr3_aa: CASSLDRKDTQYF

d_call: TRBD1
clone_size: -
j_call: TRBJ1-5
v_call: TRBV20-1
cdr3_nt: TGCAGTGCCCTCAGGGGGGGTGAGTTAAGAAATCAGCCCCAGCATTTT
cdr3_aa: CSALRGGELRNQPQHF

d_call: -
clone_size: few
j_call: TRBJ1-1
v_call: TRBV5-1
cdr3_nt: TGCGCCAGCAGCTTAGAACTCAAGAACACTGAAGCTTTCTTT
cdr3_aa: CASSLELKNTEAFF

d_call: -
clone_size: many
j_call: TRBJ2-2
v_call: TRBV5-1
cdr3_nt: TGCGCCAGCAGCACGGCGGGGTCGAACACCGGGGAGCTGTTTTTT
cdr3_aa: CASSTAGSNTGELFF

d_call: -
clone_size: few
j_call: TRBJ1-5
v_call: TRBV12-5
cdr3_nt: TGTGCTAGTGGTTTGGACCCGCGGGGGCCCCAGCATTTT
cdr3_aa: CASGLDPRGPQHF

d_call: TRBD1
clone_size: once
j_call: TRBJ1-3
v_call: TRBV5-1
cdr3_nt: TGCGCCAGCAGCTTCGCCGGGGACAGCTCTGGAAACACCATATATTTT
cdr3_aa: CASSFAGDSSGNTIYF

d_call: -
clone_size: few
j_call: TRBJ1-4
v_call: TRBV4-1
cdr3_nt: TGCGCCAGCAGCCTAGACAGTTATAATGAAAAACTGTTTTTT
cdr3_aa: CASSLDSYNEKLFF

d_call: TRBD1
clone_size: few
j_call: TRBJ2-7
v_call: TRBV29-1
cdr3_nt: TGCAGCGTCCTCGAGGGACAGGGGACATACGAGCAGTACTTC
cdr3_aa: CSVLEGQGTYEQYF

d_call: TRBD2
clone_size: few
j_call: TRBJ2-7
v_call: TRBV30
cdr3_nt: TGTGCCTGGAGTCCGCCGGGACTAGTAGAGCAGTACTTC
cdr3_aa: CAWSPPGLVEQYF

d_call: -
clone_size: -
j_call: TRBJ2-1
v_call: TRBV5-1
cdr3_nt: TGCGCCAGCAGCTTGGGCAGGGGAGGTAGTGAGCAGTTCTTC
cdr3_aa: CASSLGRGGSEQFF

d_call: -
clone_size: few
j_call: TRBJ1-1
v_call: TRBV6-6
cdr3_nt: TGTGCCAGCAGTTACCAGGGCGACACTGAAGCTTTCTTT
cdr3_aa: CASSYQGDTEAFF

d_call: -
clone_size: few
j_call: TRBJ1-4
v_call: TRBV7-9
cdr3_nt: TGTGCCAGCAGCTTCGGGACAAATAATGAAAAACTGTTTTTT
cdr3_aa: CASSFGTNNEKLFF

d_call: TRBD2
clone_size: few
j_call: TRBJ2-1
v_call: TRBV5-1
cdr3_nt: TGCGCCAGCAGTAGGACGGGGGGGCCTGATGAGCAGTTCTTC
cdr3_aa: CASSRTGGPDEQFF

d_call: -
clone_size: few
j_call: TRBJ2-5
v_call: TRBV5-1
cdr3_nt: TGCGCCAGCAGCTTGGCCGAGGCGTGGGAGACCCAGTACTTC
cdr3_aa: CASSLAEAWETQYF

d_call: -
clone_size: -
j_call: TRBJ2-7
v_call: TRBV20-1
cdr3_nt: TGCAGTGCTAGAGACTCACAGGAACGGGACGGTTTACCTTACGAGCAGTACTTC
cdr3_aa: CSARDSQERDGLPYEQYF

d_call: -
clone_size: few
j_call: TRBJ1-4
v_call: TRBV3-1
cdr3_nt: TGTGCCAGCAGCCAAGTCAGTCTCGATGAAAAACTGTTTTTT
cdr3_aa: CASSQVSLDEKLFF

d_call: TRBD2
clone_size: few
j_call: TRBJ2-1
v_call: TRBV6-2/TRBV6-3
cdr3_nt: TGTGCCAGCAGGGGTTTAACGGGGGGGCCCGCCTACAATGAGCAGTTCTTC
cdr3_aa: CASRGLTGGPAYNEQFF

d_call: -
clone_size: many
j_call: TRBJ2-7
v_call: TRBV2
cdr3_nt: TGTGCCAGCAGTGAAGGGTACAACTACGAGCAGTACTTC
cdr3_aa: CASSEGYNYEQYF

d_call: TRBD2
clone_size: -
j_call: TRBJ2-3
v_call: TRBV18
cdr3_nt: TGTGCCAGCTCACCGGTGGCTAGCGGGATTTCCACAGATACGCAGTATTTT
cdr3_aa: CASSPVASGISTDTQYF